This is a list of T cell receptor beta chains from one sample in a study of T cell repertoires in cytomegalovirus infection. One entry per CDR3 protein results from TCRdb running MiXCR on the reads. The sample comprises tens of thousands of distinct CDR3 sequences, more than 3% of which are singletons, and about 20% rests with the top ten. Specimen: PBMCs. All receptors derive from a human donor in good health (CMV status not recorded). Some clones in this sample may be carry-over from other donors' samples. Both conserved end residues are part of each CDR3. Fields, in order: CDR3 length, J gene, V gene, CDR3 protein.

>15|TRBJ1-3|TRBV11-2
CASTSQGHSGNTIYF
>12|TRBJ2-1|TRBV6-2/TRBV6-3
CASSPRVNEQFF
>15|TRBJ2-1|TRBV11-2
CASSFVVRGYNKQFF
>14|TRBJ2-1|TRBV29-1
CSAFPSGDYNEQFF
>11|TRBJ2-7|TRBV7-2
CASSLTHEQYF
>13|TRBJ1-1|TRBV7-2
CASTLQGGTEAFF
>15|TRBJ1-5|TRBV7-6
CASSSGTGKNQPQHF
>14|TRBJ1-5|TRBV12-3/TRBV12-4
CASSLRGSSQPQHF
>14|TRBJ2-2|TRBV7-2
CASSFGNPTGELFF
>15|TRBJ1-2|TRBV7-2
CASSLGVGGRNGYTF